One and the same sample provided the 7 T cell receptor beta chains below, sequenced in a study of blood T cell repertoires in COVID-19. Repertoires were generated with immunoSEQ multiplex PCR, while TCRdb's copy carries only in-frame clones and drops some. Among under 110,000 clones listed, approximately 80% were seen once. The specimen was peripheral blood. Receptors originate from a man aged 80 or over with COVID-19, enrolled during active disease.

This clone was seen more than once but under ten times. The identical CDR3 is also encoded by other nucleotide sequences in the sample. The CDR3 sequence: CASSLGTGFQETQYF. DNA of the CDR3: TGTGCCAGCAGCTTAGGAACCGGGTTTCAAGAGACCCAGTACTTC. The rearrangement links TRBV7-9 to TRBJ2-5; unclear D gene. The CDR3 is 15 amino acids. In germline, CDR1 is SEHNR, CDR2 FQNEAQ (reference sequence). The V and J ends lost 1 base and 2 bases respectively, with 11 bases between them.

This clone was observed a handful of times. The V gene is TRBV19, the J gene TRBJ2-7; perhaps TRBD1 as D (6 bases). The V end was cut by 7 bases, the J end by 4 bases, with 11 bases between. The CDR3 has 12 amino acids. Germline lookup yields CDR1 LNHDA and CDR2 SQIVND (reference sequence). CDR3 sequence (DNA): TGTGCCAGTAAAGGGGGAATATACGAGCAGTACTTC. The encoded protein is CASKGGIYEQYF.

V usage is TRBV29-1 and J usage is TRBJ2-3; D is uncertain. The germline gives CDR1 SQVTM, CDR2 ANQGSEA. V gave up 7 bases and J gave up 0 bases, with 8 bases separating them. This CDR3 comprises 12 residues. The DNA of the CDR3 is TGCAGCGGCGAAGTAAGCACAGATACGCAGTATTTT. Encoded protein: CSGEVSTDTQYF.

The CDR3 region has the DNA TGCGCCAGCAGCCTGCAGGGGAGCACAGATACGCAGTATTTT. Translation: CASSLQGSTDTQYF. The chain has TRBV5-1 and TRBJ2-3; TRBD1 might be the D (6 bases). Germline CDR1 reads SGHRS; CDR2 reads YFSETQ. The CDR3 spans 14 residues. V lost 4 bases, J lost 0 bases, and 9 bases lay in between.

The V call is TRBV5-6, the J call TRBJ2-1, with D uncertain. The germline gives CDR1 SGHDT, CDR2 YYEEEE. The CDR3 length is 14 residues. The V and J ends lost 4 bases and 1 base respectively, with 9 bases between them. In nucleotides, the CDR3 is TGTGCCAGCAGCCACTTGTGGTCCTACAATGAGCAGTTCTTC. Encoded protein: CASSHLWSYNEQFF.

The chain carries TRBV10-2 and TRBJ1-6, with 9 bases identical to TRBD1. V lost 6 bases to trimming and J lost 7 bases; unmatched junction nucleotides: 7. Germline CDR1 WSHSY, CDR2 SAAADI. The CDR3 covers 15 residues. For the CDR3, the DNA is TGCGCCAGCAGACCTCCGGGACAGGGAAATTCACCCCTCCACTTT. Translation gives CASRPPGQGNSPLHF.

The genes are TRBV13 and TRBJ1-1; 9 bases fit TRBD1. The CDR3 covers 16 residues. After removal of 0 bases from V and 1 base from J, the junction contained 3 bases not matched to a gene. CDR1 is PRHDT, CDR2 FYEKMQ, per germline (reference sequence). The CDR3 nucleotides read TGTGCCAGCAGCTTAGGACGGGGACAGGGGAACACTGAAGCTTTCTTT. Amino acids: CASSLGRGQGNTEAFF.